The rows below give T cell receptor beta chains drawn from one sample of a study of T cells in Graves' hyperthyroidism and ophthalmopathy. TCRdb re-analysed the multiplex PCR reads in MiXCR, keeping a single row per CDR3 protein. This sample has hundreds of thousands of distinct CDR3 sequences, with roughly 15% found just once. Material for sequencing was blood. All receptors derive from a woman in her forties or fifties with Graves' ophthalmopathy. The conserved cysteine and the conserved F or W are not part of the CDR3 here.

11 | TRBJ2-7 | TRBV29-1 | SVERDNSYEQY
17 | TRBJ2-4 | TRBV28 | ASSLSRTSGRGTKNIQY
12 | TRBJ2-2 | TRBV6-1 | ASSQVSNTGELF
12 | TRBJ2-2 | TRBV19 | ASSPDRGPGELF
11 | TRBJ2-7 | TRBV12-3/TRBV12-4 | ASSLKETYEQY
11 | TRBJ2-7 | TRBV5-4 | ASSLGQGDEQY
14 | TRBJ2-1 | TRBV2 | ASSEALSGMGNEQF
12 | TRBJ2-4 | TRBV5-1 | ASSVTLAKNIQY
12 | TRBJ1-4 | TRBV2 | ASRARGTNEKLF
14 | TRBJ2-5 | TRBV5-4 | ASSSPRDGGRETQY
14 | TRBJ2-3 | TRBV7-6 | ASSSTGTSGTDTQY
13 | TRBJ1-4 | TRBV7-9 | ASTLGTATNEKLF
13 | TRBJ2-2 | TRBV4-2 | ASSQAGLNTGELF
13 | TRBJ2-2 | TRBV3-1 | ASSQGLASTGELF
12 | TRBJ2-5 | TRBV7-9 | ASSLQSGVETQY
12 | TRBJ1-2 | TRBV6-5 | ASSYGGGYGGYT
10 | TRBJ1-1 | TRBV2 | ASSARNTEAF
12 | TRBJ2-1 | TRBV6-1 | ASKEIGGYNEQF
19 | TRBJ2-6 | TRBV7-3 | ASSLTRIRDRSSSGANVLT
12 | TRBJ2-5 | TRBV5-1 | ASRWQGTQETQY
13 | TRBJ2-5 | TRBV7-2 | ASSLGVGGQETQY
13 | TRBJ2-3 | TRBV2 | ASSRGQLLTDTQY
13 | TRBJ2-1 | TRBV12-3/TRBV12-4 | ASKRDRGVLDEQF
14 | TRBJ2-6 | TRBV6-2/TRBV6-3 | ASSYATGAGANVLT
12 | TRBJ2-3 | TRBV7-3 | ASSPAPATRTQY
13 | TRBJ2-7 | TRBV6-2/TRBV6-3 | ASSYGTTPTYEQY
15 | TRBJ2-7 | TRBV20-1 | SARDPKTSGMKYEQY
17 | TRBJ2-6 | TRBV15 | ATSRDPRGQAWGANVLT
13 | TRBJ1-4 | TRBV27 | ASSLLPVRREKLF
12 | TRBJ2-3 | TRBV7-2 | ASSTGTSGNTQY
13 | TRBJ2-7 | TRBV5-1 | ASRKGLAGGLEQY
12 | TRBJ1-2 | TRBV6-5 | ASSYLDRGLGYT
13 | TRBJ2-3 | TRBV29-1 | SVARGIDGTDTQY
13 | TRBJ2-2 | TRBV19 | ASSTRTGKVGELF
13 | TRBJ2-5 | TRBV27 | ASSLFRTSGTPRY
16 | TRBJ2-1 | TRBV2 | ASIPRAGKLAGVFEQF
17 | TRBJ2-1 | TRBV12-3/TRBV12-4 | ASSSRTAGPHRGYNEQF
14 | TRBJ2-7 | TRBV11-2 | ASSLVGQRASYEQY
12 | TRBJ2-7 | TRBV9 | ASSVEASSYEQY
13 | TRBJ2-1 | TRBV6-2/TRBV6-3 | ASSSGTSGLNEQF
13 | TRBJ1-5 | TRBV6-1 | ASKQGGATNQPQH
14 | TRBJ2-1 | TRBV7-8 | ASSFTGARVGNEQF
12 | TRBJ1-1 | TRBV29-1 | SVSWGGWNTEAF
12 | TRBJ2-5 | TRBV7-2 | ASSSREWTSGLN
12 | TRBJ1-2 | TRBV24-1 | ATSETGGSDGYT
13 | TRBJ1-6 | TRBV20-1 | SAINPSSYNSPLH
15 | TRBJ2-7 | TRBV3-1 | ASSQTRSGTVSYEQY
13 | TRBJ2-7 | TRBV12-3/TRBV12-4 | ASSSTSGKVVEQY
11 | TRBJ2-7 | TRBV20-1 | SASGSVAYEQY
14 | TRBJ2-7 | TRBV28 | ASSLSAGGPFYEQY
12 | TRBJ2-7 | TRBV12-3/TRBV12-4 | ASSFRSGSYEQY
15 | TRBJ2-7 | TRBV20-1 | SARPLSGRAEGYEQY
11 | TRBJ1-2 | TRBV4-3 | ASSQDTGGGYT
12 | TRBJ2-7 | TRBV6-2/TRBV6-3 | ASRSGTSSYEQY
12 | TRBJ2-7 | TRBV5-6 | ASNLGGSSYEQY
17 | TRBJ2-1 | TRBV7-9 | ASSATGLGDISSYNEQF
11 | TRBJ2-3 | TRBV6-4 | ASSRETRDTQY
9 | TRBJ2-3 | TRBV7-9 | AGTGSDTQY